Below, 11 T cell receptor beta chains from the same sample are listed, as sequenced in a study of shared clonotypes between healthy human individuals. Some clones are missing from TCRdb's copy, which holds only in-frame ones; the method was immunoSEQ multiplex PCR. The sample yields over a million clones, 95% to 99% seen once. The specimen was naive CD4+ T cells sorted from blood. Subset denoted: CD45RA+ positively selected. The receptors stem from a man under 40 in good health.

As concerns this clone: The sample holds other DNA sequences that translate to the same CDR3. The rearrangement uses TRBV6-5 and TRBJ2-5, with D possibly being TRBD1 (5 bases). CDR3 size: 11 residues. Germline V gene sequence: CDR1 MNHEY, CDR2 SVGAGI. V lost 4 bases and J lost 7, with 7 bases in between. The CDR3 spells CASSSQGTQYF. As DNA, the CDR3 is TGTGCCAGCAGTTCTCAGGGGACCCAGTACTTC.

This sequence joins TRBV15 and TRBJ2-7, with 10 bases identical to TRBD1. With V trimmed by 2 bases and J by 3 bases, 1 base remained unmatched. Germline loops: CDR1 LNHNV, CDR2 YYDKDF (reference sequence). This CDR3 spans 14 amino acids. The CDR3 coding sequence is TGTGCCACCAGCAGACGGACAGGGGGCTACGAGCAGTACTTC. Residues: CATSRRTGGYEQYF. Full variable domain (outside the CDR3, taken from reference TRBV15 and TRBJ2-7): DAMVIQNPRYQVTQFGKPVTLSCSQTLNHNVMYWYQQKSSQAPKLLFHYYDKDFNNEADTPDNFQSRRPNTSFCFLDIRSPGLGDTAMYLCATSRRTGGYEQYFGPGTRLTVT.

The CDR3 bases are TGTGCCAGCAGCTTAGAGGAGGGGGGGACCTACGAGCAGTACTTC. The encoded protein is CASSLEEGGTYEQYF. This sequence joins TRBV7-2 and TRBJ2-7; D is perhaps TRBD2 (7 bases). Germline V gene lookup returns CDR1 SGHTA and CDR2 FQGNSA. V gave up 1 base and J gave up 2 bases, with 12 bases separating them. There are 15 residues in the CDR3.

This clone was counted a single time. This sequence joins TRBV5-6 and TRBJ2-2, with D perhaps matching TRBD2 (6 bases). In germline, CDR1 is SGHDT, CDR2 YYEEEE. The V gene lost 7 bases and the J gene lost 3 bases, with 16 bases spanning the gap. The CDR3 is 15 residues long. CDR3 in amino acids: CASSRSREDTGELFF. CDR3 sequence (DNA): TGTGCCAGCTCCCGTAGCAGGGAGGACACCGGGGAGCTGTTTTTT.

This clone was seen once. The chain joins TRBV7-8 to TRBJ2-7; D gene unclear. The CDR3 consists of 14 residues. In germline, CDR1 is SGHVS, CDR2 FQNEAQ. V was cut by 0 bases and J by 3 bases, with 9 bases left in between. The CDR3 loop reads CASSLAELLYEQYF. The CDR3 nucleotides are TGTGCCAGCAGCTTAGCGGAGCTCCTCTACGAGCAGTACTTC.

The V and J genes are TRBV6-5 and TRBJ2-7; D unresolved. This CDR3 has 14 amino acids. The V and J ends lost 7 bases and 3 bases respectively, with 16 bases between them. Germline V gene lookup returns CDR1 MNHEY and CDR2 SVGAGI. CDR3 sequence: CASKLEWRLYEQYF. The CDR3 nucleotides are TGTGCCAGCAAGCTGGAATGGCGGCTCTACGAGCAGTACTTC.

CDR3 nucleotide sequence: TGTGCCAGCAGCCCCGGCGGGACAGCGACGAGAAGCACAGATACGCAGTATTTT. Its translation is CASSPGGTATRSTDTQYF. The J gene is TRBJ2-3, the V gene TRBV11-3, with D perhaps TRBD1 (7 bases). Deletions cut 5 bases from V and 0 bases from J, with 21 bases between. There are 18 residues in the CDR3. From germline, CDR1 is SGHNT and CDR2 YENEEA.

Note on this clone: Germline and junction disagree at one end, which may indicate a read error. The V gene is TRBV4-1, the J gene TRBJ2-7; 9 bases are shared with TRBD1. The length of the CDR3 is 15 residues. The germline gives CDR1 MGHRA, CDR2 YSYEKL. In DNA, the CDR3 is TGCGCCAGCAGTCAAGACGACAGGGGGGACTACGAGCAGTACTTC. Residues: CASSQDDRGDYEQYF.

V usage is TRBV11-2 and J usage is TRBJ2-1; no clear D gene. The CDR3 loop spans 15 amino acids. V lost 5 bases and J lost 0, with 11 bases in between. Germline loops: CDR1 SGHAT, CDR2 FQNNGV. CDR3 protein: CASSPQAPSYNEQFF. CDR3 bases: TGTGCCAGCAGCCCCCAAGCGCCCTCCTACAATGAGCAGTTCTTC.

This clone was seen once. The rearrangement links TRBV29-1 to TRBJ2-3; 15 positions agree with TRBD2. Germline assignment: CDR1 SQVTM and CDR2 ANQGSEA. The J segment lost 4 bases and the V segment lost 4 bases, leaving 3 bases of the junction unmatched. This CDR3 contains 15 residues. CDR3 DNA: TGCAGCGTTGCCAGGACTAGCGGGAGGGCAGATACGCAGTATTTT. Protein: CSVARTSGRADTQYF.

This rearrangement joins TRBV2 to TRBJ2-7; TRBD2 agrees at 7 bases. The CDR3 is 14 amino acids. The germline CDR1 and CDR2 sequences are SNHLY and FYNNEI. V lost 4 bases, J lost 3 bases, and 6 bases stayed unmatched. The CDR3 spells CASSGAGEYYEQYF. CDR3 nucleotides: TGTGCCAGCAGTGGCGCGGGAGAATACTACGAGCAGTACTTC.